The present entry profiles one T cell receptor beta chain with its context. The data were taken from a study of control samples from healthy donors and cancer patients. Germline V gene data show CDR1 as LGHNA and CDR2 as YSLEER. This CDR3 spans 15 amino acids. Between the trimmed V and J ends, which lost 0 bases and 0 bases, there was a span of 6 bases. Generated by immunoSEQ multiplex PCR, the TCRdb table keeps only in-frame clones and is missing some. The sample records fewer than 70,000 clones, about 80% being singletons. The receptor's source is a woman aged 45 to 65 with lung cancer. V gene TRBV4-3 combines with J gene TRBJ1-5; no firm D call. The sample consisted of PBMCs. CDR3 bases: TGCGCCAGCAGCCAAGATTGGAATAGCAATCAGCCCCAGCATTTT. This gives the protein CASSQDWNSNQPQHF.